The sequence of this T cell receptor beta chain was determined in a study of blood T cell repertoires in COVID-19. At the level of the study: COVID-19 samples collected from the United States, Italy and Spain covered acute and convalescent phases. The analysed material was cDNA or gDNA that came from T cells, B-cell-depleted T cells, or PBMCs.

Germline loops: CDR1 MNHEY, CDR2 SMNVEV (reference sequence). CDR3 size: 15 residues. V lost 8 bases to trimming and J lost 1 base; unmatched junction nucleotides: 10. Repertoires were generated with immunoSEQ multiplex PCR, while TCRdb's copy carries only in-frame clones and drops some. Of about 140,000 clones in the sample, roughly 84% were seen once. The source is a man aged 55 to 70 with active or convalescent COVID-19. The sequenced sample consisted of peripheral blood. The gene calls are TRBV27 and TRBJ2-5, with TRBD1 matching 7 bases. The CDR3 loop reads CASSDPGTAQETQYF. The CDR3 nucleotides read TGTGCCAGCTCTGACCCGGGGACAGCCCAAGAGACCCAGTACTTC.